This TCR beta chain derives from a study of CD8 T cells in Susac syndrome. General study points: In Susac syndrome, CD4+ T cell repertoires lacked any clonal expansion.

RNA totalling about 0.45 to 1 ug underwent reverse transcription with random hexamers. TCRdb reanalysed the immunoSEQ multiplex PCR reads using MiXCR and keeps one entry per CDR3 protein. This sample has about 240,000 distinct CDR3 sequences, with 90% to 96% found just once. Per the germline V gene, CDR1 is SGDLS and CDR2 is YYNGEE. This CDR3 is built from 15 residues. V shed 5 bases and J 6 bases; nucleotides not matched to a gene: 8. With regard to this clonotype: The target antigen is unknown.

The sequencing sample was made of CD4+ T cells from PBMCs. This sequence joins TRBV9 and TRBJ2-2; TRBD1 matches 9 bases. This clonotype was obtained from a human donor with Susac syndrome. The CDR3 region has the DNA TGTGCCAGCAGTCCCGGGACAGGGTCGTCCGGGGAGCTGTTTTTT. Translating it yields CASSPGTGSSGELFF.